The 3 T cell receptor beta chains below all came from one sample that was sequenced in a study of blood T cell repertoires in COVID-19 (dated by TCRdb to the early 2020s). Libraries were made using the immunoSEQ multiplex PCR assay. Here the immuneACCESS table is served through TCRdb, limited to in-frame sequences with V and J called. Missing clones are a known gap in these copies; in checked studies unresolved V genes cover under half, and the rest lacks a known reason. This sample gives 85,000 to 110,000 clones in total; about 87% of them show up just once. Approximately 12% of the sample lies in the top ten. The material sequenced was peripheral blood. The receptor source for this set is a human donor in a cohort sampled during active or convalescent COVID-19.

CDR3 protein: CATSDQGGGYTF. The CDR3 DNA reads as TGTGCCACCAGTGACCAGGGTGGAGGCTACACCTTC. The chain combines TRBV24-1 with TRBJ1-2; D is perhaps TRBD1 (5 bases). Germline assignment: CDR1 KGHDR and CDR2 SFDVKD. This CDR3 is built from 12 residues. V was shortened by 4 bases and J by 8 bases, with 10 bases between the two germline ends.

This chain links TRBV19 with TRBJ1-2, with 9 positions matching TRBD1. In germline, CDR1 is LNHDA, CDR2 SQIVND (reference sequence). This CDR3 region has 15 residues. The junction had 12 bases not matched to a gene; V was cut back by 10 bases and J by 3 bases. Here the CDR3 reads CANRPGQGSYYGYTF. The CDR3 DNA reads as TGTGCCAATCGTCCGGGACAGGGATCCTACTATGGCTACACCTTC. Full variable domain (remainder filled in from reference TRBV19 and TRBJ1-2): DGGITQSPKYLFRKEGQNVTLSCEQNLNHDAMYWYRQDPGQGLRLIYYSQIVNDFQKGDIAEGYSVSREKKESFPLTVTSAQKNPTAFYLCANRPGQGSYYGYTFGSGTRLTVV.

V is TRBV4-3 and J is TRBJ1-2; D is unclear. V lost 4 bases, J lost 6 bases, and 15 bases lay in between. Germline V gives CDR1 LGHNA, CDR2 YSLEER. The CDR3 length is 14 residues. The CDR3 region is CASSPAGRFDGYTF. The CDR3 DNA follows: TGCGCCAGCAGCCCGGCCGGCAGGTTCGATGGCTACACCTTC.